These 16 T cell receptor beta chains came from one sample sequenced in a study of blood T cell repertoires in COVID-19. Measured with immunoSEQ multiplex PCR; TCRdb has only the in-frame clones, and not every one. The sample comprises 80,000 or so clones, 70% to 90% of which are singletons, and around 15% rests with the top ten. Sequencing was carried out using peripheral blood. Receptors originate from a woman at least 80 years old with acute or convalescent COVID-19.

This clone was recorded only once. The chain uses TRBV4-1 and TRBJ2-2; 12 nucleotides agree with TRBD1. The trim removed 7 bases at V and 7 bases at J, leaving 10 bases unmatched. Germline CDR1 and CDR2: MGHRA and YSYEKL. CDR3 size: 16 residues. CDR3 sequence reads: CASIAGTGGFGGELFF. The CDR3 DNA is TGCGCCAGCATCGCCGGGACAGGGGGCTTCGGCGGGGAGCTGTTTTTT.

The chain couples TRBV7-3 to TRBJ1-6; D possibly corresponds to TRBD1 (5 bases). The CDR3 consists of 15 residues. Germline values: CDR1 SGHTA, CDR2 FQGTGA. The germline V and J ends were trimmed by 2 bases and 4 bases, with 9 bases remaining between them. This chain's CDR3 is CASSLFGGYNSPLHF. The CDR3 nucleotides are TGTGCCAGCAGCTTATTCGGGGGTTATAATTCACCCCTCCACTTT. The complete variable domain, with remaining parts taken from reference TRBV7-3 and TRBJ1-6, reads GAGVSQTPSNKVTEKGKYVELRCDPISGHTALYWYRQSLGQGPEFLIYFQGTGAADDSGLPNDRFFAVRPEGSVSTLKIQRTERGDSAVYLCASSLFGGYNSPLHFGNGTRLTVT.

V is TRBV3-1 (or the pseudogene TRBV3-2) and J is TRBJ2-2; no definite D call. Germline assignment: CDR1 LGHDT and CDR2 YNNKEL (reference sequence). CDR3 length: 11 amino acids. The V and J ends lost 6 bases and 9 bases respectively, with 8 bases between them. CDR3 loop: CASSHSRELFF. The CDR3 DNA reads TGTGCCAGCAGTCACAGTCGGGAGCTGTTTTTT.

The gene calls are TRBV3-1 (or the pseudogene TRBV3-2) and TRBJ2-7, with 7 bases lining up with TRBD2. Germline V gives CDR1 LGHDT, CDR2 YNNKEL (reference sequence). V dropped 4 bases and J dropped 5; count of bases not matched to a gene: 11. The CDR3 sequence is 15 residues long. The CDR3 bases are TGTGCCAGCAGCCCCCACGGGGGGAGACGCCACGAGCAGTACTTC. Protein product: CASSPHGGRRHEQYF.

This clone was recorded a few times. The chain joins TRBV3-1 (or the pseudogene TRBV3-2) to TRBJ1-2; no clear D gene. The germline CDR1 and CDR2 sequences are LGHDT and YNNKEL (reference sequence). The V end was cut by 4 bases, the J end by 3 bases, with 9 bases between. The CDR3 length is 13 residues. DNA of the CDR3: TGTGCCAGCAGCCCGGACTCGGACTATGGCTACACCTTC. It specifies CASSPDSDYGYTF.

J is TRBJ1-2 and V is TRBV4-1, with TRBD1 matching over 11 bases. Germline V CDR1 and CDR2: MGHRA, YSYEKL. The CDR3 has 15 amino acids. J lost 7 bases, V lost 4 bases, and 8 bases had no gene match. The CDR3 coding sequence is TGCGCCAGCAGCCTTCCCGGGACAGGGGGAACTGGCTACACCTTC. Amino acids: CASSLPGTGGTGYTF.

The gene calls are TRBV15 and TRBJ2-3; 14 bases are shared with TRBD2. Trimming cost V 0 bases and J 6 bases; bases outside gene matches: 14. The CDR3 length is 20 residues. Germline V gives CDR1 LNHNV, CDR2 YYDKDF (reference sequence). The CDR3 here is CATSRDKREGLAGARDTQYF. The CDR3 DNA reads TGTGCCACCAGCAGAGATAAGCGGGAGGGACTAGCGGGGGCTAGGGATACGCAGTATTTT.

This clone has a single count. The rearrangement links TRBV5-1 to TRBJ2-1, with TRBD2 matching over 12 bases. There are 17 residues in the CDR3. V was clipped by 4 bases and J by 8 bases; unmatched bases: 13. CDR1 SGHRS and CDR2 YFSETQ come from the germline V gene. CDR3 coding DNA: TGCGCCAGCAGCGACCCTAGCGGGGGGGCCGCAGGTGATGAGCAGTTCTTC. As protein: CASSDPSGGAAGDEQFF.

The chain uses TRBV5-1 and TRBJ1-1, with TRBD1 as a possible D gene (5 bases). CDR1 is SGHRS, CDR2 YFSETQ, per germline. V lost 0 bases and J 1 base, leaving 7 bases between the germline ends. The CDR3 has 14 amino acids. The CDR3 DNA follows: TGCGCCAGCAGCTTGGAACAGGCGAACACTGAAGCTTTCTTT. This codes for CASSLEQANTEAFF.

The V gene is TRBV4-3, the J gene TRBJ1-6; 11 bases align to TRBD1. The CDR3 runs 17 residues. Germline V gene data show CDR1 as LGHNA and CDR2 as YSLEER. The J segment lost 9 bases and the V segment lost 4 bases, leaving 11 bases of the junction unmatched. CDR3 DNA: TGCGCCAGCAGCCTTCACCTTAGCGGGACAGGGGGTTCACCCCTCCACTTT. It yields the protein CASSLHLSGTGGSPLHF.

This chain links TRBV3-1 (or the pseudogene TRBV3-2) with TRBJ1-1; D is undetermined. The CDR3 extends over 14 amino acids. The ends were cut back, 3 bases at V and 3 bases at J, with 11 bases in the middle. Germline CDR1 is LGHDT and CDR2 is YNNKEL (reference sequence). CDR3 DNA sequence: TGTGCCAGCAGCCATTTGTGGGGAGACACTGAAGCTTTCTTT. It translates to CASSHLWGDTEAFF.

V gene TRBV18 combines with J gene TRBJ1-1; D remains ambiguous. In germline, CDR1 is KGHSH, CDR2 LQKENI. V was pared by 4 bases and J by 1 base, with 10 bases between. The CDR3 contains 14 residues. CDR3 sequence (DNA): TGTGCCAGCTCACTAAGACTCGAGAACACTGAAGCTTTCTTT. Translation gives CASSLRLENTEAFF.

The chain links TRBV18 to TRBJ2-3; 9 bases fit TRBD1. Germline V CDR1 and CDR2: KGHSH, LQKENI. V was clipped by 4 bases and J by 4 bases; unmatched bases: 6. CDR3 length equals 15 residues. The chain's CDR3 is CASSLRTGESDTQYF. The CDR3 region has the DNA TGTGCCAGCTCACTCCGGACAGGGGAATCAGATACGCAGTATTTT.

CDR3 DNA sequence: TGTGCCATCAGTGGTGGGACAGGGGATGAAAAACTGTTTTTT. As protein: CAISGGTGDEKLFF. This chain links TRBV10-3 with TRBJ1-4; 10 nucleotides align to TRBD1. Germline CDR1 is ENHRY and CDR2 is SYGVKD. This CDR3 has 14 amino acids. Trimming at V came to 4 bases and at J to 6 bases, leaving 2 bases not matched to a gene.

This clone has only a few counts. V is TRBV6-1 and J is TRBJ1-3, with 11 bases identical to TRBD1. Per the germline V gene, CDR1 is MNHNS and CDR2 is SASEGT. The CDR3 is made up of 14 amino acids. With V trimmed by 3 bases and J by 7 bases, 2 bases remained unmatched. This CDR3 reads CASSDRDRGNTIYF. CDR3 bases: TGTGCCAGCAGTGACAGGGACAGGGGGAACACCATATATTTT.

The chain links TRBV6-5 to TRBJ2-5; D is perhaps TRBD1 (5 bases). CDR1 is MNHEY and CDR2 is SVGAGI in the germline V gene. Trimming pared 6 bases from V and 5 bases from J, leaving 16 bases between. The CDR3 has 14 amino acids. CDR3 nucleotide sequence: TGTGCCAGCAGCGCCCCCTCCAGGGATGAGACCCAGTACTTC. As protein: CASSAPSRDETQYF.